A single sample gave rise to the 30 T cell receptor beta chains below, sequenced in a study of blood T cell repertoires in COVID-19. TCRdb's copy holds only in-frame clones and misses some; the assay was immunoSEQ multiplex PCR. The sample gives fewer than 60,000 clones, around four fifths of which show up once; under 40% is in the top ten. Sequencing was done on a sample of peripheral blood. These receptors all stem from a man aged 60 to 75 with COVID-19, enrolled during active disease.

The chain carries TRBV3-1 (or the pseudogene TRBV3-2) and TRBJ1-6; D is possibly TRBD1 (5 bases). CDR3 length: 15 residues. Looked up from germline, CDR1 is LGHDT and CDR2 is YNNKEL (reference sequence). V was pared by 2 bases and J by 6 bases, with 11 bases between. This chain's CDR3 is CASSQRTGVNSPLHF. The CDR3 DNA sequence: TGTGCCAGCAGCCAAAGAACAGGAGTTAATTCACCCCTCCACTTT.

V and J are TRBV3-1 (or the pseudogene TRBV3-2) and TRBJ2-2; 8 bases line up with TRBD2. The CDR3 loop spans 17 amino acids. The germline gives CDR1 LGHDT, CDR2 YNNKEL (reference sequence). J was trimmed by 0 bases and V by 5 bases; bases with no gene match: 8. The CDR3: CASSVVTSAANTGELFF. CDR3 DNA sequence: TGTGCCAGCAGCGTTGTGACTAGCGCGGCGAACACCGGGGAGCTGTTTTTT.

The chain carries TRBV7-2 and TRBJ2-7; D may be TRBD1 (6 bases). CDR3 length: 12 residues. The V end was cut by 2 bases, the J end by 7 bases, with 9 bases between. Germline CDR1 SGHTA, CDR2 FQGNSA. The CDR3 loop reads CASSLTGYEQYF. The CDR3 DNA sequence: TGTGCCAGCAGCTTAACAGGGTATGAGCAGTACTTC.

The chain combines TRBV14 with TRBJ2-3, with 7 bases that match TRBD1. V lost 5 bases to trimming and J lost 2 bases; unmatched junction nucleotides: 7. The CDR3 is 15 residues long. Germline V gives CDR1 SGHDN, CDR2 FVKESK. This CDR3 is CASSEGTADTDTQYF. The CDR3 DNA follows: TGTGCCAGCAGCGAGGGGACAGCCGACACAGATACGCAGTATTTT.

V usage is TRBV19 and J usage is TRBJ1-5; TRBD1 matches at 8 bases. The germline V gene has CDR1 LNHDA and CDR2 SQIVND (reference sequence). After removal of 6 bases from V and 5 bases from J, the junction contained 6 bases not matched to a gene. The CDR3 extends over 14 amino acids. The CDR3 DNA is TGTGCCAGTAGGCAGGGGGCGAGTCATCAGCCCCAGCATTTT. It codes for CASRQGASHQPQHF.

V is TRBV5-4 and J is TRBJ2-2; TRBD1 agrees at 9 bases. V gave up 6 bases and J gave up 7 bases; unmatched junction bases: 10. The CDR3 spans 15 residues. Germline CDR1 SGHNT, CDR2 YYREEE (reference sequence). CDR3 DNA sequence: TGTGCCAGCATCCCGGACAGGGGTTTCAGCGGGGAGCTGTTTTTT. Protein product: CASIPDRGFSGELFF.

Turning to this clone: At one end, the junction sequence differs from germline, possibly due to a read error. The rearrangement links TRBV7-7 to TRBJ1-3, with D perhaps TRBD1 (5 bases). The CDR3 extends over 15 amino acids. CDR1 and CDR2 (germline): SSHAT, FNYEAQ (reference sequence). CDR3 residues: CASSLEQGSGNTIYF. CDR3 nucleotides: TGTGCTAGCAGCTTAGAGCAGGGCTCTGGAAACACCATATATTTT.

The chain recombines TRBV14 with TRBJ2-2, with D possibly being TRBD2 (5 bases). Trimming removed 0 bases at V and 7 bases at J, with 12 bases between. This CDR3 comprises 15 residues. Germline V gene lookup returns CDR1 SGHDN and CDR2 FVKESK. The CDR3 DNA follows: TGTGCCAGCAGCCAAGAAACCCTAGCAGGCGGGGAGCTGTTTTTT. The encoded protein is CASSQETLAGGELFF.

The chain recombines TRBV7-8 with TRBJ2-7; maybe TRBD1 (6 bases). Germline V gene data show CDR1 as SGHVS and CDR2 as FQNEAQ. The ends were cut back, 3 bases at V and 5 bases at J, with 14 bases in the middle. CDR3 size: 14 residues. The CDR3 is CASSFRRGGDEQYF. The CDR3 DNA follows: TGTGCCAGCAGCTTTCGCAGGGGCGGCGACGAGCAGTACTTC.

The CDR3 spells CASSSLGTENTEAFF. The CDR3, as DNA: TGTGCCAGCAGTTCCCTAGGGACAGAGAACACTGAAGCTTTCTTT. The chain couples TRBV27 to TRBJ1-1; 7 nucleotides line up with TRBD1. Germline V gives CDR1 MNHEY, CDR2 SMNVEV (reference sequence). CDR3 length equals 15 residues. After removal of 4 bases from V and 1 base from J, the junction contained 6 bases not matched to a gene.

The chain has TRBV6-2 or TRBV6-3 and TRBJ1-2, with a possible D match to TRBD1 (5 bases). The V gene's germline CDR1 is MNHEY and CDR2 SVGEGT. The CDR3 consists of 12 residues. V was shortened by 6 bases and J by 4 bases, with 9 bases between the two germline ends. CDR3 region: CASSSGVYGYTF. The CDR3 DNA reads TGTGCCAGCAGCTCGGGGGTCTATGGCTACACCTTC.

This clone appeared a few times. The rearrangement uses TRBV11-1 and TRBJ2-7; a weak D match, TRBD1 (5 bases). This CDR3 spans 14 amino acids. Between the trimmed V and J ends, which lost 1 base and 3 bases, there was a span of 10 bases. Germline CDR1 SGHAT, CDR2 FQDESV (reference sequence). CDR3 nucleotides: TGTGCCAGCAGCTTAGAGGCAACAGGCTACGAGCAGTACTTC. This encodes CASSLEATGYEQYF.

The CDR3: CASSHRSGNGYTF. For the CDR3, the DNA is TGTGCCAGCAGCCACCGCTCAGGGAATGGCTACACCTTC. The chain carries TRBV6-4 and TRBJ1-2, with D possibly TRBD1 on 5 matching bases. This CDR3 is 13 amino acids long. Looked up from germline, CDR1 is MRHNA and CDR2 is SNTAGT. Trimming removed 6 bases at V and 6 bases at J, with 14 bases between.

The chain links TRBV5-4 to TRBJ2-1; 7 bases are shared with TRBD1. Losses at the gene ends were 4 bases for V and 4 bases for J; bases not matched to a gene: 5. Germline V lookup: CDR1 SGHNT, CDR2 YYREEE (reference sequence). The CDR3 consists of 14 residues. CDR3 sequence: CASSLRQGYNEQFF. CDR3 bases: TGTGCCAGCAGCCTTCGACAGGGATACAATGAGCAGTTCTTC.

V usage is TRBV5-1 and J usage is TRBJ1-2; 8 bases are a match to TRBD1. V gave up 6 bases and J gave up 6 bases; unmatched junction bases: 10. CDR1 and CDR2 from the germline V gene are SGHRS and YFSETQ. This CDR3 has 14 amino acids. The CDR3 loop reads CASTGQVPGDGYTF. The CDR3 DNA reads TGCGCCAGCACGGGACAGGTCCCCGGAGATGGCTACACCTTC. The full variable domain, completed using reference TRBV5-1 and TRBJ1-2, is KAGVTQTPRYLIKTRGQQVTLSCSPISGHRSVSWYQQTPGQGLQFLFEYFSETQRNKGNFPGRFSGRQFSNSRSEMNVSTLELGDSALYLCASTGQVPGDGYTFGSGTRLTVV.

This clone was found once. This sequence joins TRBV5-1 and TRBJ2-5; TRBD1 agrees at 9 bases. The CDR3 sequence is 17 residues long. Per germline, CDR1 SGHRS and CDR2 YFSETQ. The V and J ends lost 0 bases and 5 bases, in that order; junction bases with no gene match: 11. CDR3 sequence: CASSLDVTGGFGETQYF. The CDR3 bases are TGCGCCAGCAGCTTGGATGTGACAGGGGGTTTCGGGGAGACCCAGTACTTC.

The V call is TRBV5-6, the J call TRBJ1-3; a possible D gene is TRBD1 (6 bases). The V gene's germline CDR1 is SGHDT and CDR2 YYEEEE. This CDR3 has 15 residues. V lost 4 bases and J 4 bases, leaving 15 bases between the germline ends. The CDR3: CASSISTGFGNTIYF. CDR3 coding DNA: TGTGCCAGCAGCATAAGTACAGGGTTCGGAAACACCATATATTTT.

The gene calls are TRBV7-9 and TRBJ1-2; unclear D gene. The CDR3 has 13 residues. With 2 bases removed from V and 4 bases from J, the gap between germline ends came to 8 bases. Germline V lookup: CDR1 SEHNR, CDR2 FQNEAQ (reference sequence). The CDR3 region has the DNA TGTGCCAGCAGCTTACGGGGTATCTATGGCTACACCTTC. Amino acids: CASSLRGIYGYTF.

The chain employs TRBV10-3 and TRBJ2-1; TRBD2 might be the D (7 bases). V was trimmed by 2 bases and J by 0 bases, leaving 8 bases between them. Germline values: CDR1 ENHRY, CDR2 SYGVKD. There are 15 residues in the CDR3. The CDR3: CAISERGASYNEQFF. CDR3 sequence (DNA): TGTGCCATCAGTGAGCGGGGGGCCTCCTACAATGAGCAGTTCTTC.

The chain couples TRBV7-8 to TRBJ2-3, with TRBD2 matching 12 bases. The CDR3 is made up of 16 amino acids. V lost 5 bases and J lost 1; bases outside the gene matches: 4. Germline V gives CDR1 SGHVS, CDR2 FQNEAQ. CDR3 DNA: TGTGCCAGCAGCACCCGACTAGCGGGGGGCACAGATACGCAGTATTTT. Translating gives CASSTRLAGGTDTQYF.

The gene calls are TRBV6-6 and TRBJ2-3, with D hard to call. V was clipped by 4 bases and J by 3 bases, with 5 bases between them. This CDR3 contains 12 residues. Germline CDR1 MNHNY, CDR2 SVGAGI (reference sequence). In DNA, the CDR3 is TGTGCCAGCAGTTCAGGTACAGATACGCAGTATTTT. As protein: CASSSGTDTQYF.

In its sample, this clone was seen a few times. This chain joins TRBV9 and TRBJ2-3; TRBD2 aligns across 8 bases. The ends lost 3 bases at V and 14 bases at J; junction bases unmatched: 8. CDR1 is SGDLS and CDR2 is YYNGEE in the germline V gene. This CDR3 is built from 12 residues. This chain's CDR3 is CASSGRGLAPYF. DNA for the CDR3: TGTGCCAGCAGCGGAAGAGGACTAGCCCCGTATTTT.

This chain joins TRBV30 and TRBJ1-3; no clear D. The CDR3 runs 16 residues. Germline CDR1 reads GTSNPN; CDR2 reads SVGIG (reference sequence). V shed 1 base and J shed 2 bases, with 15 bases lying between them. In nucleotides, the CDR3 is TGTGCCTGGAGTGGGATCGTCCTGGGAGCTGGAAACACCATATATTTT. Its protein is CAWSGIVLGAGNTIYF.

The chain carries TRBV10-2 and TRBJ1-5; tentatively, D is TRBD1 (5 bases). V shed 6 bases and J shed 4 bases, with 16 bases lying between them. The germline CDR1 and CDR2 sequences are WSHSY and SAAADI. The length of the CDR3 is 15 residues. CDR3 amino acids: CASSQNSQGNQPQHF. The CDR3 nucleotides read TGCGCCAGCAGCCAGAATTCCCAGGGAAATCAGCCCCAGCATTTT.

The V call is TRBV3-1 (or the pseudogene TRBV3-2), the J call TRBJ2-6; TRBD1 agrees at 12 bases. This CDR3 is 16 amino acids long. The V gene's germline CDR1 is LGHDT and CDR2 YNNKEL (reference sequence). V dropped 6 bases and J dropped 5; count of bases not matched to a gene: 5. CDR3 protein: CASRPGQGARANVLTF. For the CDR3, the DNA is TGTGCCAGCAGGCCGGGACAGGGGGCGAGGGCCAACGTCCTGACTTTC.

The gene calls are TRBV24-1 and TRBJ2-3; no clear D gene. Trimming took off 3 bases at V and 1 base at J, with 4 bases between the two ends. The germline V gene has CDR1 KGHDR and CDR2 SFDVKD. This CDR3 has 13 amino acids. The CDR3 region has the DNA TGTGCCACCAGTGATCCAGGCACAGATACGCAGTATTTT. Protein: CATSDPGTDTQYF.

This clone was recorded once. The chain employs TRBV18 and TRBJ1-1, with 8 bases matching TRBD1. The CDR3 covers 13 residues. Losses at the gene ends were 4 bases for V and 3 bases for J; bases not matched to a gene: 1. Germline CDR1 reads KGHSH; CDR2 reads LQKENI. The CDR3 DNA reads TGTGCCAGCTCACAGGACAGGGACACTGAAGCTTTCTTT. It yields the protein CASSQDRDTEAFF.

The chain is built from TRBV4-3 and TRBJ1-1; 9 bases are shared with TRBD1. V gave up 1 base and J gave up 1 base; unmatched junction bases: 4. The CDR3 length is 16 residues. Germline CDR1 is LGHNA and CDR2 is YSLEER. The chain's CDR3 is CASSQAPDRGNTEAFF. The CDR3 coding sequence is TGCGCCAGCAGCCAAGCCCCGGACAGGGGGAACACTGAAGCTTTCTTT.

The CDR3, as DNA: TGCAGCGCCTCGACAGGGGCGTATGGCTACACCTTC. This gives the protein CSASTGAYGYTF. The chain joins TRBV29-1 to TRBJ1-2; TRBD1 agrees at 8 bases. The CDR3 has 12 amino acids. Trimming at V came to 7 bases and at J to 5 bases, leaving 6 bases not matched to a gene. Germline lookup yields CDR1 SQVTM and CDR2 ANQGSEA.

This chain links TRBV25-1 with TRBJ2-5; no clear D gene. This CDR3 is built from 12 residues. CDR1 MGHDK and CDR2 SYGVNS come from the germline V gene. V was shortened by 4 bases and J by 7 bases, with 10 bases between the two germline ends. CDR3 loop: CASSGRIGTQYF. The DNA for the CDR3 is TGTGCCAGCAGTGGCAGGATAGGGACCCAGTACTTC.